A selection of T cell receptor beta chains follows, all from one sample in a study of long-term antiretroviral therapy in people with HIV. Here immunoSEQ multiplex PCR was the method, and the copy in TCRdb shows in-frame clones only, minus some. The sample shows about 40,000 clones, more than 80% of them seen only once. Sample: unsorted PBMCs, taken 3.1 years after starting antiretroviral therapy. These receptors were collected from a woman in her forties or fifties with HIV. Both conserved end residues are trimmed from each CDR3.

>TRBJ2-5|TRBV4-2
ASSQSLAQETQY
>TRBJ2-3|TRBV7-6
ASSFLASTDTQY
>TRBJ2-3|TRBV4-3
ASSQSGGPTDTQY
>TRBJ2-7|TRBV5-1
ASSFTGDSYEQY
>TRBJ1-3|TRBV5-1
ASSLEVIQRGSISGNTIY
>TRBJ1-4|TRBV10-3
AISEPQGAGYEKLF
>TRBJ1-1|TRBV6-5
ASSLGAGGGRTEAF
>TRBJ1-2|TRBV5-4
ASRRGQGNYGYT
>TRBJ1-1|TRBV27
ASSFTVPITEAF
>TRBJ1-1|TRBV7-2
ASSFSVNTEAF
>TRBJ2-5|TRBV5-1
ASSLRQEETQY
>TRBJ1-2|TRBV2
ASSEQGADYGYT
>TRBJ1-2|TRBV10-3
AISESLLKNYGYT
>TRBJ2-5|TRBV10-3
AITAGTGGQETQY
>TRBJ2-7|TRBV5-1
ASSEGLAGDEQY
>TRBJ1-2|TRBV5-6
ASSPPTGRNYGYT
>TRBJ2-3|TRBV9
ASSAGGGGRGTQY
>TRBJ1-5|TRBV6-6
ASTPQGEGAGQPQH
>TRBJ1-1|TRBV25-1
ASSSRDRGFMNTEAF
>TRBJ1-3|TRBV9
ASSRQVAGNTIY
>TRBJ2-5|TRBV6-5
ASTGLETQY
>TRBJ1-2|TRBV5-5
ASSLVFGANYGYT
>TRBJ2-5|TRBV6-5
ASSPPPGRQETQY
>TRBJ2-7|TRBV7-6
ASSFTTSGGNYEQY
>TRBJ2-1|TRBV19
ASSIATAGGNEQF
>TRBJ2-3|TRBV7-9
ASSLSGGPDTQY
>TRBJ1-5|TRBV19
ASSIDRDQPQH
>TRBJ2-7|TRBV19
ASGDSGGNSYEQY